This T cell receptor (beta chain) was sequenced in a study of cytomegalovirus exposure and HLA in healthy donors. The overall study: Later, an analysis reported that the 130 or so validation repertoires had used the same platform as the approximately 720 first-cohort repertoires.

V dropped 0 bases and J dropped 0 bases, with 3 bases sitting between them. CDR3 length: 13 amino acids. Germline CDR1 and CDR2: SGDLS and YYNGEE. This clone was seen a single time. TCRdb's copy holds only in-frame clones and misses some; the assay was immunoSEQ multiplex PCR. The repertoire holds about 330,000 clones, with 70% to 90% as singletons. The source of this sequence is a woman aged 18-29 years in good health and CMV-seronegative. The source material was PBMCs. This sequence joins TRBV9 and TRBJ2-5, with unresolved D. DNA of the CDR3: TGTGCCAGCAGCGTAGCGGACCAAGAGACCCAGTACTTC. Residues: CASSVADQETQYF.